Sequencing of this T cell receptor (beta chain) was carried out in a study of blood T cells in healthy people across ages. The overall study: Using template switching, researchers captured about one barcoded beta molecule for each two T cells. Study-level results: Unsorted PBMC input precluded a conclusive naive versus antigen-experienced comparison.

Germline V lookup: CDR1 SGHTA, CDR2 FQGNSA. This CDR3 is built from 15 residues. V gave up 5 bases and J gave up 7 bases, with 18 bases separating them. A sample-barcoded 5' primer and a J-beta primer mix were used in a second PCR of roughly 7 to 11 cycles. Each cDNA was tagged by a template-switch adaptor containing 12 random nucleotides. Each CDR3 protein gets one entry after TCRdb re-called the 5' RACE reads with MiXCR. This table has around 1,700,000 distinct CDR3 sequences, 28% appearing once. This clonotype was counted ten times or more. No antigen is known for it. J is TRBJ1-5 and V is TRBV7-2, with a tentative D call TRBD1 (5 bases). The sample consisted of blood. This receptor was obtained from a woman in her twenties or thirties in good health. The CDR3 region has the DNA TGTGCCAGCAGCCCCTCGGGGACGGTGGTCCAGCCCCAGCATTTT. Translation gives CASSPSGTVVQPQHF.